This TCR beta chain was documented in a study of OX40 agonist ivuxolimab in advanced cancers. Concerning the study at large: The costimulatory receptor OX40 (CD134) was targeted by ivuxolimab, a fully human IgG2 agonistic monoclonal antibody. Intravenous ivuxolimab was administered to patients every 2 weeks at six dose levels: 0.01, 0.1, 0.3, 1.5, 3 and 10 mg/kg. Of the 50 to 55 dose-escalation patients, hepatocellular carcinoma was present in approximately 20, melanoma in some 15, renal cell carcinoma in 9 and head and neck cancer in 9. The dose-escalation cohort was around 83% male with a mean age of about 58 years, ranging from roughly 23 to 79. Prior anti-PD-1, anti-PD-L1 or anti-CTLA-4 therapy was permitted, and about two fifths of dose-escalation patients had received checkpoint inhibitors. Partial responses occurred in three dose-escalation patients: two with cutaneous melanoma and one with hepatocellular carcinoma. The purpose of peripheral TCRbeta sequencing was to test whether ivuxolimab changed TCR sequence diversity and led to clonal T-cell expansion. The paper covers the monotherapy dose-escalation part of the phase I ivuxolimab trial, which included N of about 50 patients. Beyond this particular receptor, the publication reports: At doses of 0.1 to 3.0 mg/kg, clonal expansion of both CD4+ and CD8+ blood T cells was observed from baseline to week 6. The antigen specificity of the peripheral T cells that underwent clonal expansion was not determined. After ivuxolimab, more expanded clones were found on average in CD8+ T cells than in CD4+ T cells. In partial responders in the 0.1-3.0 mg/kg groups, normalized peripheral clonal expansion was found to be among the lowest, especially among CD8+ T cells. Low levels of normalized T-cell clonal expansion were also shown by some nonresponding patients.

The CDR3 holds 16 amino acids from the cysteine to the phenylalanine. The DNA shown is the 48-base CDR3, in frame from base 1. Germline trimming amounts to 3 bases on V and 4 bases on J, with 10 as the count of junction bases outside the gene matches. Via the germline V gene, CDR1 is SGHTA and CDR2 FQGNSA. Genomic DNA was isolated from the sorted cells so that the TCRbeta CDR3 region could be sequenced. The immunoSEQ Assay was used for sequencing of TCRbeta CDR3 regions. TCRdb stores this immuneACCESS table with in-frame sequences only. Part of the clones is absent; in the studies checked, under half of the shortfall reflects unresolved V genes, and no reason is known for the rest. This sample is represented by some 30,000 clones; 74% of them were singletons. The ten largest account for roughly 12% of the sample. As regards this clone: Its target antigen remains unknown. No base qualities exist here, and no much larger clone lies one base off it.

The trial excluded patients who had a history of autoimmune disease or were on systemic immunosuppression. In every dose cohort, peripheral blood was drawn for TCR sequencing at baseline, cycle 4 day 1, and cycle 7 day 1. Samples were obtained from an open-label, multicenter, first-in-human phase I dose-escalation trial of ivuxolimab. Adults with locally advanced or metastatic melanoma, renal cell, hepatocellular, or head and neck squamous cell carcinoma were enrolled in the trial. Before TCR sequencing, CD4+ T cells and CD8+ T cells were sorted from peripheral blood as separate populations. The input for sequencing was CD4+ or CD8+ T cells sorted from blood, taken in a trial of the OX40 agonist ivuxolimab. The rearranged chain carries TRBV7-2 and TRBJ1-2; 8 middle bases align to TRBD1. This TCR came from an adult with an advanced solid tumor such as melanoma, head and neck, liver or kidney cancer. The CDR3 amino acid sequence is: CASSLAGRGPVYGYTF. The DNA sequence reads TGTGCCAGCAGCTTGGCCGGCAGGGGGCCAGTCTATGGCTACACCTTC.